This paragraph reports one TCR beta chain. Its cognate antigen is unknown. This sample is part of a study of cytomegalovirus exposure and HLA in healthy donors. For the study at large: There were roughly 110 million unique TCR beta sequences, drawn from some 180 million T cells, in an earlier analysis.

PCR involved 60 Vbeta and 13 Jbeta primers. Clones were read by immunoSEQ multiplex PCR, and TCRdb kept only the in-frame ones, dropping some. The repertoire holds roughly 140,000 clones, with roughly 80% as singletons. Study conclusions and caveats: TCR beta chain V- and J-gene trimming was linked, in a later analysis, to a missense variant in DCLRE1C.

This CDR3 region has 16 residues. V lost 1 base and J lost 0; bases outside the gene matches: 1. Germline V gene data show CDR1 as MNHEY and CDR2 as SMNVEV (reference sequence). Sequencing used PBMCs. This sequence originates from a man younger than 40 in good health and CMV-seropositive. V gene TRBV27 combines with J gene TRBJ2-7; 12 bases match TRBD2. CDR3 coding DNA: TGTGCCAGCAGTTTATGGACTAGCGGGACCTCCTACGAGCAGTACTTC. This codes for CASSLWTSGTSYEQYF.